Presented here are 7 T cell receptor beta chains from one specimen sequenced in a study of cytomegalovirus exposure and HLA in healthy donors. It was with 60 Vbeta and 13 Jbeta primers that the PCR ran. Clones were read by immunoSEQ multiplex PCR, and TCRdb kept only the in-frame ones, dropping some. The data contain roughly 150,000 clones, roughly 70% of them seen just once; the ten biggest clones take up around 3%. Material: PBMCs. The receptors shown here come from a male donor in good health and CMV-seronegative.

The V gene is TRBV29-1, the J gene TRBJ2-5; TRBD1 aligns across 8 bases. The CDR3 is made up of 13 amino acids. The V gene end was trimmed by 6 bases and the J gene end by 5 bases; junction bases not matched to a gene: 8. Germline assignment: CDR1 SQVTM and CDR2 ANQGSEA. The CDR3 loop reads CSVAQGARETQYF. In DNA form, the CDR3 reads TGCAGCGTAGCTCAGGGGGCTCGTGAGACCCAGTACTTC.

This clone was picked up a small number of times. A junction boundary mismatches the germline segment, possibly from a read error. J is TRBJ2-1 and V is TRBV5-1; TRBD2 matches 7 bases. Germline assignment: CDR1 SGHRS and CDR2 YFSETQ. The CDR3 is 13 residues long. In DNA form, the CDR3 reads TGCGCCAGCACCTTGGCGGGAGCCAATGAGCAGTTCTTC. Translated, it gives CASTLAGANEQFF.

The rearrangement uses TRBV28 and TRBJ2-6; possibly TRBD1 for D (6 bases). The CDR3 loop spans 16 amino acids. CDR1 and CDR2 (germline): MDHEN, SYDVKM. Trimming cost V 8 bases and J 0 bases, with 14 bases left between them. The CDR3 reads CASSQGSLSGANVLTF. The CDR3 DNA sequence: TGTGCCAGCTCACAGGGATCTCTCTCTGGGGCCAACGTCCTGACTTTC.

This clone was seen only once. The chain links TRBV7-3 to TRBJ2-1, with 8 positions matching TRBD2. The CDR3 runs 17 residues. The germline CDR1 and CDR2 sequences are SGHTA and FQGTGA. V lost 1 base, J lost 4 bases, and 9 bases stayed unmatched. The CDR3 region is CASSLRAPGLDYNEQFF. The CDR3 nucleotides read TGTGCCAGCAGCTTAAGGGCCCCGGGACTAGATTACAATGAGCAGTTCTTC.

This clone was seen only once. The J gene is TRBJ2-1, the V gene TRBV15; tentatively, D is TRBD1 (5 bases). CDR1 is LNHNV, CDR2 YYDKDF, per germline (reference sequence). The CDR3 consists of 14 residues. V lost 4 bases, J lost 4 bases, and 11 bases lay in between. CDR3 DNA sequence: TGTGCCACCAGCAAAGAAACAGGTTACAATGAGCAGTTCTTC. This codes for CATSKETGYNEQFF.

J is TRBJ2-7 and V is TRBV18; TRBD2 agrees at 9 bases. The CDR3 totals 14 residues. CDR1 KGHSH and CDR2 LQKENI come from the germline V gene. V was clipped by 4 bases and J by 3 bases; unmatched bases: 4. CDR3 sequence: CASSLNSGGYEQYF. CDR3 nucleotide sequence: TGTGCCAGCTCACTAAATAGCGGGGGCTACGAGCAGTACTTC.

This sequence joins TRBV5-8 and TRBJ1-4; tentatively, D is TRBD1 (5 bases). V dropped 4 bases and J dropped 4 bases, with 14 bases sitting between them. Per the germline V gene, CDR1 is SGHTS and CDR2 is YDEGEE. The CDR3 has 15 amino acids. The CDR3 DNA is TGTGCCAGCAGCCCGGGGGGGTCGGGTAATGAAAAACTGTTTTTT. Its protein product is CASSPGGSGNEKLFF.